The rows below give T cell receptor beta chains drawn from one sample of a study of a mutant IDH1 vaccine in newly diagnosed glioma. Assay: immunoSEQ multiplex PCR; the TCRdb copy retains only in-frame clones and omits some. The sample lists about 60,000 clones; around 80% were seen once. These receptors are not linked to any known antigen. Here the sequenced sample was PBMCs, taken from a glioma patient whose treatment included an IDH1 peptide vaccine. The receptors come from a man in his thirties or forties with glioma. CDR3s include the opening cysteine and the closing phenylalanine or tryptophan. The D gene is left open where the match is weak. The listing skips clone size in some rows; elsewhere it reads once, few, many or a size class.

CDR3	DNA	V	D	size	J
CASSPRDRVPPFF	TGTGCCAGCAGCCCCCGGGACAGGGTCCCTCCCTTCTTC	TRBV5-4	TRBD1	.	TRBJ1-2
CASSPPGSEQYF	TGTGCCAGCAGCCCTCCGGGGTCCGAGCAGTACTTC	TRBV27	.	.	TRBJ2-7
CASSDPASGRDEQFF	TGTGCCAGCAGTGATCCGGCTAGCGGGAGGGATGAGCAGTTCTTC	TRBV25-1	TRBD2	.	TRBJ2-1
CSVENRISGNTIYF	TGCAGCGTTGAAAACCGAATCTCTGGAAACACCATATATTTT	TRBV29-1	.	.	TRBJ1-3
CASSQGIAGGGTDTQYF	TGCGCCAGCAGCCAAGGAATAGCGGGGGGAGGCACAGATACGCAGTATTTT	TRBV4-3	TRBD2	.	TRBJ2-3
CASSSSWGEPYTF	TGTGCCAGCAGCTCCTCCTGGGGAGAACCCTACACCTTC	TRBV7-9	.	.	TRBJ1-2
CASSLHGSYEQYF	TGTGCCAGCAGTTTACACGGATCCTACGAGCAGTACTTC	TRBV28	.	.	TRBJ2-7
CASSPLNRDNRNGYTF	TGTGCCAGCAGCCCCCTAAACCGGGACAACCGTAATGGCTACACCTTC	TRBV9	.	few	TRBJ1-2
CAISESVIMWQGRFF	TGTGCCATCAGTGAGTCGGTCATTATGTGGCAGGGGCGTTTCTTC	TRBV10-3	.	.	TRBJ2-1
CSVEPKEGTGTQYF	TGCAGCGTTGAACCCAAAGAGGGTACCGGTACGCAGTATTTT	TRBV29-1	.	.	TRBJ2-3
CASSPRTGSTEAFF	TGTGCCAGCAGCCCCAGGACAGGGTCCACTGAAGCTTTCTTT	TRBV7-9	TRBD1	.	TRBJ1-1
CASSDQQGGDTQYF	TGTGCCAGCAGTGATCAACAGGGGGGGGATACGCAGTATTTT	TRBV25-1	.	.	TRBJ2-3
CASRLAGEFYNEQFF	TGTGCCAGCCGACTAGCGGGGGAGTTTTACAATGAGCAGTTCTTC	TRBV27	TRBD2	.	TRBJ2-1
CASSSGRNSYEQYF	TGCGCCAGCAGCTCGGGACGGAACTCCTACGAGCAGTACTTC	TRBV5-1	.	.	TRBJ2-7
CASSSTGYDEQYF	TGTGCCAGCAGCTCCACAGGTTACGACGAGCAGTACTTC	TRBV7-8	.	.	TRBJ2-7
CASSVEGQPYSNQPQHF	TGTGCCAGCAGCGTAGAAGGACAGCCATATAGCAATCAGCCCCAGCATTTT	TRBV9	.	.	TRBJ1-5
CANRSEQYF	TGTGCCAACCGCTCCGAGCAGTACTTC	TRBV11-1	.	.	TRBJ2-7
CASSYGTYPQSYEQYF	TGTGCCAGCAGTTACGGGACTTACCCCCAATCCTACGAGCAGTACTTC	TRBV6-5	.	once	TRBJ2-7
CASSKSRSGGVPPKYF	TGTGCCAGCAGCAAGAGTAGATCGGGGGGGGTTCCCCCAAAGTACTTC	TRBV21-1	.	.	TRBJ2-5
CASTRSRAIYGYTF	TGTGCCAGTACAAGGAGCAGGGCTATTTATGGCTACACCTTC	TRBV19	.	.	TRBJ1-2
CASSSQSTGFHTEAFF	TGTGCCAGCAGCTCACAGTCTACAGGGTTCCACACTGAAGCTTTCTTT	TRBV11-3	.	.	TRBJ1-1
CASSLATGRGTEAFF	TGTGCCAGCAGCTTAGCGACAGGGAGGGGGACTGAAGCTTTCTTT	TRBV7-9	TRBD1	.	TRBJ1-1
CASRQSGDTQYF	TGTGCCAGCCGCCAGTCTGGGGATACGCAGTATTTT	TRBV19	.	.	TRBJ2-3
CASSEPPGSTDTQYF	TGTGCCAGCAGCGAGCCCCCAGGGAGCACAGATACGCAGTATTTT	TRBV9	.	.	TRBJ2-3
CASSDPGRSYNEQFF	TGTGCCAGCAGTGACCCTGGGCGGAGCTACAATGAGCAGTTCTTC	TRBV6-6	.	few	TRBJ2-1
CASSYYRYTEAFF	TGTGCCAGCAGTTACTATCGTTACACTGAAGCTTTCTTT	TRBV6-5	.	.	TRBJ1-1
CASSERDRGIGYTF	TGCGCCAGCAGTGAAAGGGACAGGGGGATTGGCTACACCTTC	TRBV10-2	TRBD1	.	TRBJ1-2
CASSSGSSGNTIYF	TGTGCCAGCAGTTCCGGGAGCTCTGGAAACACCATATATTTT	TRBV28	.	.	TRBJ1-3
CASSLVSGKNTEAFF	TGTGCCAGCAGCTTAGTGTCGGGAAAAAACACTGAAGCTTTCTTT	TRBV7-9	.	.	TRBJ1-1
CASRDVQETQYF	TGTGCCAGCAGGGACGTGCAAGAGACCCAGTACTTC	TRBV6-5	.	.	TRBJ2-5
CASSQDLRVGANVLTF	TGTGCCAGCAGCCAAGATCTAAGGGTTGGGGCCAACGTCCTGACTTTC	TRBV14	.	few	TRBJ2-6
CASSLEAYEQYF	TGTGCCAGCAGCTTAGAAGCCTACGAGCAGTACTTC	TRBV7-8	.	once	TRBJ2-7
CASSYDGENYGYTF	TGTGCCAGCAGTTACGATGGGGAGAACTATGGCTACACCTTC	TRBV6-5	.	.	TRBJ1-2
CSVGTGGGTEAFF	TGCAGCGTTGGTACAGGGGGGGGGACTGAAGCTTTCTTT	TRBV29-1	TRBD1	.	TRBJ1-1
CASSSIGTIKETQYF	TGTGCCAGCAGCTCAATTGGGACGATCAAAGAGACCCAGTACTTC	TRBV7-2	.	.	TRBJ2-5
CASSLDPGHGFGYTF	TGTGCCAGCAGCTTGGACCCGGGACATGGTTTTGGCTACACCTTC	TRBV5-4	.	.	TRBJ1-2
CASSPGQGGHEQYF	TGCGCCAGCAGCCCGGGACAGGGGGGCCACGAGCAGTACTTC	TRBV4-3	TRBD1	.	TRBJ2-7
CASSQDGDVYGYTF	TGTGCCAGCAGTCAAGACGGGGATGTGTATGGCTACACCTTC	TRBV7-8	.	.	TRBJ1-2
CASSILQGSTDTQYF	TGTGCCAGTAGTATCTTACAGGGCAGCACAGATACGCAGTATTTT	TRBV19	.	.	TRBJ2-3
CASSSPLGPAEDTQYF	TGTGCCAGCAGCTCCCCGTTGGGTCCGGCGGAAGATACGCAGTATTTT	TRBV5-5	.	once	TRBJ2-3
CASSEDGRTTNEKLFF	TGTGCCAGCAGTGAAGATGGCCGGACAACTAATGAAAAACTGTTTTTT	TRBV2	.	.	TRBJ1-4
CASSKNSEETQYF	TGTGCCAGCAGTAAAAACAGTGAAGAGACCCAGTACTTC	TRBV2	.	.	TRBJ2-5
CASSLAGINYGYTF	TGTGCCAGCAGCTTAGCCGGGATCAACTATGGCTACACCTTC	TRBV11-2	.	.	TRBJ1-2
CASSQTRDRTF	TGTGCCAGCAGTCAAACCCGGGACCGCACCTTC	TRBV28	.	.	TRBJ1-2
CASSLVRQVGQETQYF	TGTGCCAGCAGTTTGGTGAGACAGGTTGGGCAAGAGACCCAGTACTTC	TRBV28	.	.	TRBJ2-5
CASWDREKLFF	TGTGCCAGTTGGGACCGTGAAAAACTGTTTTTT	TRBV27	.	.	TRBJ1-4
CASSLDWFAGANVLTF	TGTGCCAGCAGCTTAGACTGGTTTGCTGGGGCCAACGTCCTGACTTTC	TRBV11-2	.	.	TRBJ2-6
CASSSYTEAFF	TGTGCCAGTTCTAGCTACACTGAAGCTTTCTTT	TRBV25-1	.	few	TRBJ1-1
CASSQEHRGYGYTF	TGCGCCAGCAGCCAAGAGCACAGGGGCTATGGCTACACCTTC	TRBV4-1	TRBD1	.	TRBJ1-2
CASGLAGREQYF	TGTGCCAGCGGACTAGCGGGCAGGGAGCAGTACTTC	TRBV7-2	TRBD2	.	TRBJ2-7
CASISWEAGRANTGELFF	TGTGCCAGCATCTCGTGGGAGGCAGGGAGGGCGAACACCGGGGAGCTGTTTTTT	TRBV28	TRBD2	once	TRBJ2-2
CATRGGSESYEQYF	TGTGCCACCCGGGGGGGGTCAGAATCCTACGAGCAGTACTTC	TRBV10-3	TRBD2	once	TRBJ2-7
CASSPLANEKLFF	TGTGCCAGCAGCCCCTTGGCTAATGAAAAACTGTTTTTT	TRBV9	.	.	TRBJ1-4
CSVEAPNNEQFF	TGCAGCGTTGAAGCACCCAACAATGAGCAGTTCTTC	TRBV29-1	.	.	TRBJ2-1
CASSFEKGRLHF	TGTGCCAGCAGTTTTGAAAAGGGCCGCCTCCACTTT	TRBV28	.	.	TRBJ1-6
CASSFFGQGYAGELFF	TGTGCCAGCAGTTTTTTTGGACAGGGGTACGCCGGGGAGCTGTTTTTT	TRBV27	TRBD1	.	TRBJ2-2
CASRLGSSGNTIYF	TGTGCCAGTAGGTTGGGCAGCTCTGGAAACACCATATATTTT	TRBV19	.	few	TRBJ1-3